This T cell receptor (beta chain) was obtained from a study of T cell responses to AZD1222 COVID-19 vaccine. Profiling relied on immunoSEQ multiplex PCR, and the TCRdb table lists in-frame clones only, not all of them. Found here are 85,000 to 130,000 clones, roughly 89% of them singletons; the top ten hold approximately 15%. Study results and caveats: At baseline, just 6 or 7 AZD1222 recipients tested seropositive. White British ancestry dominated among donors, who included more females, and clonal diversity was possibly underestimated. Nearly half of spike-specific TCRs reportedly go after variant regions that carry no mutations.

There are 20 residues in the CDR3. V shed 0 bases and J shed 1 base, with 24 bases lying between them. The germline V gene has CDR1 MGHRA and CDR2 YSYEKL. With regard to this clone: Its antigen is undetermined.

The TCR comes from an adult in good health. The source material was peripheral blood, sampled on day 0 of AZD1222 vaccination. The chain is built from TRBV4-1 and TRBJ1-1; D might be TRBD1 (5 bases). The CDR3 coding sequence is TGCGCCAGCAGCCAAGAAAGGGACGAACCGGGACCCAAGGGGAACACTGAAGCTTTCTTT. It is translated as CASSQERDEPGPKGNTEAFF.